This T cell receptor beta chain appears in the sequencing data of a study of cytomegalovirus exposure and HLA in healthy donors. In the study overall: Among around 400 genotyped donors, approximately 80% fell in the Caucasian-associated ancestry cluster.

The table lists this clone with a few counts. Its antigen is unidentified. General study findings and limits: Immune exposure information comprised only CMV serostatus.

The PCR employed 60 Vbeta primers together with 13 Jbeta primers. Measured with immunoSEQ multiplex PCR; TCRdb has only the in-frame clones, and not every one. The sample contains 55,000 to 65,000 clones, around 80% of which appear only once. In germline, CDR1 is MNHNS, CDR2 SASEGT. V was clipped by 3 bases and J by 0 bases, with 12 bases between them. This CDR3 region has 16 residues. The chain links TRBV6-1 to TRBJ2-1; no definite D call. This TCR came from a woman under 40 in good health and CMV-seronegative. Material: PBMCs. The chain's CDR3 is CASSEAPPHSYNEQFF. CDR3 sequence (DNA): TGTGCCAGCAGTGAGGCACCTCCCCACTCCTACAATGAGCAGTTCTTC.